This T cell receptor beta chain emerged from a study of blood T cell repertoires in COVID-19. Looking at the study overall: Donors in the United States, Italy and Spain gave samples during acute or convalescent COVID-19.

Trimming took off 6 bases at V and 0 bases at J, with 12 bases between the two ends. The CDR3 extends over 14 amino acids. From germline, CDR1 is MDHEN and CDR2 SYDVKM. In the original processing: It was from reference gene primer amplification that nucleated cell counts were estimated. The assay was immunoSEQ multiplex PCR, and TCRdb's table has in-frame clones only and misses some. That table is the source of V, J and clone size, and D and trimming were worked out from the DNA. Of 150,000 to 200,000 clones listed, roughly 79% are singletons. This clonotype was sampled from a woman at least 80 years old with COVID-19, enrolled during active disease. Material for sequencing was peripheral blood. This sequence joins TRBV28 and TRBJ2-7, with a weak D call TRBD2 (6 bases). In nucleotides, the CDR3 is TGTGCCAGCAGATCTAGCGTCTTCTCCTACGAGCAGTACTTC. Protein: CASRSSVFSYEQYF.